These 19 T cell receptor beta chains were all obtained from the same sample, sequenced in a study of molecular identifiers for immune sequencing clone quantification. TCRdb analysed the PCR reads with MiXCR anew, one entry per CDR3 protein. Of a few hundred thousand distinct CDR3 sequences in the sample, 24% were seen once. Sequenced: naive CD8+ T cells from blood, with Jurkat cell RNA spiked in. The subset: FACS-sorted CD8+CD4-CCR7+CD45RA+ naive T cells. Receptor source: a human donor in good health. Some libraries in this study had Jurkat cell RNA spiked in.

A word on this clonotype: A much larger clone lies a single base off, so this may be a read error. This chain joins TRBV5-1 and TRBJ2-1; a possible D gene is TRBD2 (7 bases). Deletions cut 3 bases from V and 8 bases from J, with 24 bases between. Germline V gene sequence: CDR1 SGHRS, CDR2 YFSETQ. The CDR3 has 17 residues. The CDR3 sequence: CASSWGPGPAGPDEQFF. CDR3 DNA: TGCGCCAGCAGCTGGGGGCCGGGACCAGCGGGACCCGATGAGCAGTTCTTC.

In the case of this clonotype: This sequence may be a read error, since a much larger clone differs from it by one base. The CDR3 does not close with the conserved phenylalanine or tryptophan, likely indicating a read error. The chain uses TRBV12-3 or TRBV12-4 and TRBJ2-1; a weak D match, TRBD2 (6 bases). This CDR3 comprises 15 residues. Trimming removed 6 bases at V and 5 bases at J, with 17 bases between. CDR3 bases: TGTGCCAGCAGCCACGAGGCTAGCGCCAACAATGAGCAGTTCCTC. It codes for CASSHEASANNEQFL.

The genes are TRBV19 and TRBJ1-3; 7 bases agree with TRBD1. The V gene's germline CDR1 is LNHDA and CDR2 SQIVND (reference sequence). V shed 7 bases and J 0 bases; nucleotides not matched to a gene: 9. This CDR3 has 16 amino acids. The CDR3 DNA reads TGTGCCAGTATACAGGGGACGAGGGGCTCTGGAAACACCATATATTTT. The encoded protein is CASIQGTRGSGNTIYF.

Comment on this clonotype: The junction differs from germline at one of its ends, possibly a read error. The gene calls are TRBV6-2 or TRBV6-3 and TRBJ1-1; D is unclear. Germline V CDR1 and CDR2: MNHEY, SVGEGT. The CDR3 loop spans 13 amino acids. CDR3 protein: CASSNSGEIEAFF. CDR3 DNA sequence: TGTGCCAGCAGTAACTCCGGGGAGATTGAAGCTTTCTTT.

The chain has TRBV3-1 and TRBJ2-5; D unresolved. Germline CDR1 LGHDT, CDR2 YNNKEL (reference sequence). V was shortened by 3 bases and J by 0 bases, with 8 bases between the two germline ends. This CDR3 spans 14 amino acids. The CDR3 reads CASSQMTDQETQYF. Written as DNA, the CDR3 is TGTGCCAGCAGCCAGATGACTGACCAAGAGACCCAGTACTTC.

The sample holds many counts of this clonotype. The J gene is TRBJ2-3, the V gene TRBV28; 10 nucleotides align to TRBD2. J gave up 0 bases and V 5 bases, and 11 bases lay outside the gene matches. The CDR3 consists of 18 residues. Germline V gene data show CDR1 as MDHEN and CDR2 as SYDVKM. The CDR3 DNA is TGTGCCAGCAGTCCGGGGGTCGGACTAGCGGTGAGCACAGATACGCAGTATTTT. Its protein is CASSPGVGLAVSTDTQYF. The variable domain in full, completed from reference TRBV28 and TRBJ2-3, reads DVKVTQSSRYLVKRTGEKVFLECVQDMDHENMFWYRQDPGLGLRLIYFSYDVKMKEKGDIPEGYSVSREKKERFSLILESASTNQTSMYLCASSPGVGLAVSTDTQYFGPGTRLTVL.

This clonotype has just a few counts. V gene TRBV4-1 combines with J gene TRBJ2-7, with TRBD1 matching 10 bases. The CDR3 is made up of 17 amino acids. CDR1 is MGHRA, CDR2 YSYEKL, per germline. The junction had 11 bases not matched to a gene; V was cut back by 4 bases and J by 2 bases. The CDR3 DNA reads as TGCGCCAGCAGCCCTCAACCCGGGGGACAGGGGACCTACGAGCAGTACTTC. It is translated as CASSPQPGGQGTYEQYF.

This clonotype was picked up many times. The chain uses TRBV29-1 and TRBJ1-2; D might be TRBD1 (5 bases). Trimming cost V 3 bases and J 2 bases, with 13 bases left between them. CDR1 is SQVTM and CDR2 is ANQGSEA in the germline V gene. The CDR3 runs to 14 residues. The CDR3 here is CSVEPFGANYGYTF. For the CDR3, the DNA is TGCAGCGTTGAGCCCTTCGGGGCCAACTATGGCTACACCTTC.

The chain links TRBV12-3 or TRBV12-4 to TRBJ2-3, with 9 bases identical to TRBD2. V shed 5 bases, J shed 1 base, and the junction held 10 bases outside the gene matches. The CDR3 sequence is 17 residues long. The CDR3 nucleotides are TGTGCCAGCAGTGGGGAGGGGCTAGCGGGGCGCACAGATACGCAGTATTTT. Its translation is CASSGEGLAGRTDTQYF.

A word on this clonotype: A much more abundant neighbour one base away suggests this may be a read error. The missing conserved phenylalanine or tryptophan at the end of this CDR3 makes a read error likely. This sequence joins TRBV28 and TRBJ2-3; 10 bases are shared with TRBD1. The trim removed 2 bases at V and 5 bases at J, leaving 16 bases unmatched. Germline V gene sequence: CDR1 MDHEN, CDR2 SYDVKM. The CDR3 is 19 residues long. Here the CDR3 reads CASSLPMGAAGTGEDTQYS. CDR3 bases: TGTGCCAGCAGTTTACCAATGGGGGCCGCCGGGACAGGGGAAGATACGCAGTATTCT.

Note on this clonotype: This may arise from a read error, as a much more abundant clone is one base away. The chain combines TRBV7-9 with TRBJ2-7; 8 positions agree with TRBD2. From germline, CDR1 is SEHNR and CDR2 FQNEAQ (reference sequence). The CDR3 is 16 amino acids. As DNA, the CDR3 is TGTGCCAACAGCCCGACCTCAGCGGGAGCTGCACACGAGCAGTACTTC. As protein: CANSPTSAGAAHEQYF.

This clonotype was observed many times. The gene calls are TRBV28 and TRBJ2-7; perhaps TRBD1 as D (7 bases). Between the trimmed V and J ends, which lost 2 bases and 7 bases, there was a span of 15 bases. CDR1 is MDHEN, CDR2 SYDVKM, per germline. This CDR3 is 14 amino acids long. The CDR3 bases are TGTGCCAGCAGTTTAAACGGCAGGGGGGTAGAGCAGTACTTC. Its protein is CASSLNGRGVEQYF.

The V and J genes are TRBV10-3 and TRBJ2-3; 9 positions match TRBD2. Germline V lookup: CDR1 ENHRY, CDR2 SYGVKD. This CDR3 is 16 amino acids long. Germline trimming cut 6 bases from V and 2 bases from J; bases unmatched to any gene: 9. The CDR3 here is CAIRDSSGRATDTQYF. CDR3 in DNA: TGTGCCATCAGGGACAGTAGCGGGAGAGCCACAGATACGCAGTATTTT.

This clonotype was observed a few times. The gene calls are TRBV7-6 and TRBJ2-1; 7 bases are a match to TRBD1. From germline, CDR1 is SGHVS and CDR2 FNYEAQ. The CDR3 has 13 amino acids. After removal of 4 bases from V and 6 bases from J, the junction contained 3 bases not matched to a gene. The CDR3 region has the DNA TGTGCCAGCAGCTGGGGGACAGCCAATGAGCAGTTCTTC. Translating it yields CASSWGTANEQFF. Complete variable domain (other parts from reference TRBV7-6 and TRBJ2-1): GAGVSQSPRYKVTKRGQDVALRCDPISGHVSLYWYRQALGQGPEFLTYFNYEAQQDKSGLPNDRFSAERPEGSISTLTIQRTEQRDSAMYRCASSWGTANEQFFGPGTRLTVL.

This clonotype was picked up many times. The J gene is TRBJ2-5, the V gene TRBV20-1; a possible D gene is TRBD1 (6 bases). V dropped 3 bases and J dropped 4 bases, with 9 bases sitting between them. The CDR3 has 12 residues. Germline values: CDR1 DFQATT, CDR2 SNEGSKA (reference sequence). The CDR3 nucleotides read TGCAGTGCTAGGTTAGGGGGAGAGACCCAGTACTTC. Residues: CSARLGGETQYF.

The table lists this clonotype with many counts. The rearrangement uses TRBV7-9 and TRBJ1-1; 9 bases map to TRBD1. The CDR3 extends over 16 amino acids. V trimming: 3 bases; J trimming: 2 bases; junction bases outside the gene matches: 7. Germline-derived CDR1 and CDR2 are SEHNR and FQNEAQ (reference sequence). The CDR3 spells CASSFRQGVLNTEAFF. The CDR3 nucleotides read TGTGCCAGCAGCTTCCGACAGGGGGTACTAAACACTGAAGCTTTCTTT.

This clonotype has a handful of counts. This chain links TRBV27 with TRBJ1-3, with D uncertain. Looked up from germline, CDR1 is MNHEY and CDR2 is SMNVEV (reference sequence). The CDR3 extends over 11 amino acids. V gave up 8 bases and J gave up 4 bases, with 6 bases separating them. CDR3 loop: CASVWGNTIYF. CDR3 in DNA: TGTGCCAGCGTATGGGGAAACACCATATATTTT.

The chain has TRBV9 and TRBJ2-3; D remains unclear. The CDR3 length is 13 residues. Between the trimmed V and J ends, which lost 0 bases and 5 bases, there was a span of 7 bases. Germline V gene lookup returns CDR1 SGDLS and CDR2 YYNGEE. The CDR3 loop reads CASSVAFEDTQYF. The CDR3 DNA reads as TGTGCCAGCAGCGTAGCGTTTGAAGATACGCAGTATTTT.

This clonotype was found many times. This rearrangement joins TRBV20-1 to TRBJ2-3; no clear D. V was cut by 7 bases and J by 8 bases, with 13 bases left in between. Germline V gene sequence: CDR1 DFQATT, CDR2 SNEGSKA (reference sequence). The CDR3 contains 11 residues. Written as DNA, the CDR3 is TGCAGTGTTCTCGTCGCCCTTACGCAGTATTTT. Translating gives CSVLVALTQYF.